The present entry profiles one TCR beta chain with its context. Profiled with immunoSEQ multiplex PCR; TCRdb holds only in-frame clones, not every one. The table lists about 82,000 clones, around 80% of them singletons. Trimming shortened V by 5 bases and J by 4 bases, and 12 bases separated the two germline ends. The V gene's germline CDR1 is SNHLY and CDR2 FYNNEI. The CDR3 covers 14 residues. The data stem from a study of memory CD4+ T cells and cytomegalovirus serostatus. The sort gate was single viable CD3+CD4+CD8-CD45RO+ cells for memory CD4+ T cells. The V call is TRBV2, the J call TRBJ1-3, with a weak D call TRBD1 (6 bases). Source material: memory CD4+ T cells from blood. This clonotype was sampled from an adult in good health and CMV-seronegative. The DNA for the CDR3 is TGTGCCAGCAGTTATGCCGGGACAGGAAACACCATATATTTT. Protein sequence: CASSYAGTGNTIYF.